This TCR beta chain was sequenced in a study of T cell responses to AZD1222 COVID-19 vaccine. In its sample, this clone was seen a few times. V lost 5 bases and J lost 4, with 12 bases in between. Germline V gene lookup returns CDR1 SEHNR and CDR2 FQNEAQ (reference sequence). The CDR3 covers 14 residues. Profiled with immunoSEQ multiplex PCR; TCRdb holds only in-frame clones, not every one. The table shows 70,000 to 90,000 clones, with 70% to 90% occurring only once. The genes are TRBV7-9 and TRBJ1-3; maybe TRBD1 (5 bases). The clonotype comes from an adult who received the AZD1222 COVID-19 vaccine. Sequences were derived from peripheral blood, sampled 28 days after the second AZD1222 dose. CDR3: CASSPPRVGNTIYF. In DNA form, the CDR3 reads TGTGCCAGCAGCCCCCCCAGGGTAGGAAACACCATATATTTT.